This TCR beta chain was found in a study of blood T cell repertoires in COVID-19. The overall study: Sites in the United States, Italy and Spain provided acute and convalescent COVID-19 samples. PBMCs, B-cell-depleted T cells, or T cells provided the cDNA or gDNA that made up the material.

This CDR3 is built from 14 residues. Germline loops: CDR1 LNHNV, CDR2 YYDKDF (reference sequence). Trimming at V came to 3 bases and at J to 4 bases, leaving 1 base not matched to a gene. Original data processing: Reference gene primer amplification gave nucleated cell count estimates. Assay used: immunoSEQ multiplex PCR; TCRdb lists only in-frame clones, some missing. The V and J calls and clone size come from that table; D and trimming were worked out from the DNA. The data hold roughly 67,000 clones, with 76% observed a single time. Sequenced input: peripheral blood. This TCR came from a woman between 50 and 59 years old with active or convalescent COVID-19. The V gene is TRBV15, the J gene TRBJ1-1, with 11 bases fitting TRBD1. The CDR3 reads CATSRGTGGTEAFF. CDR3 in DNA: TGTGCCACCAGCAGGGGGACAGGGGGCACTGAAGCTTTCTTT.